The T cell receptor beta chain under discussion was sequenced for a study of blood T cells in healthy people across ages. The germline gives CDR1 MRHNA, CDR2 SNTAGT. The CDR3 consists of 16 residues. Trimming shortened V by 2 bases and J by 2 bases, and 13 bases separated the two germline ends. A second PCR, run for about 7 to 11 cycles, used a sample-barcoded 5' primer plus a J-beta primer mix. TCRdb fed the 5' RACE reads into MiXCR, producing one record per CDR3 protein. The sample holds around 800,000 distinct CDR3 sequences, roughly 24% seen once. Isolating PBMCs gave at least 6 million of these cells per sample. Another study also made use of these data, one on T cells of mothers and their children. From that study: The sample comes from fewer than 10 healthy Caucasian donors: mothers and children. A primer called M1S, used in the second PCR, added sample barcodes and 2-4 random nucleotides. Unrelated mother-child pairs always had slightly, but never significantly, lower normalized overlap than related pairs.

Sequencing input: blood. This sequence joins TRBV6-4 and TRBJ2-1, with D maybe TRBD2 (7 bases). The receptor was derived from a boy aged 10-17 years in good health. CDR3 sequence (DNA): TGTGCCAGCAGTGACAGGCGGGGGCGCGCCTACAATGAGCAGTTCTTC. Protein product: CASSDRRGRAYNEQFF.